The source of this TCR beta chain is a study of CD8+ T cells in alopecia areata. As for the study in general: C3H/HeJ donors aged about 6-13 months with spontaneous alopecia supplied skin grafted onto 7-10-week-old female C3H/HeJ mice.

Notes on the study in general: It was less clear whether patients shared TCRs than it was in mice, possibly because of HLA. Among the cells sequenced in scalp samples are also the resident alphabeta T cells of normal skin.

This clone is termed medium-sized. What it binds is unknown. Germline and genes: mouse. The CDR3 end lies 3 residues beyond the end of the read and is filled in from the germline J gene. Germline assignment: CDR1 FNHDT and CDR2 SITEND (reference sequence). The CDR3 is made up of 15 amino acids. The ends were cut back, 1 base at V and 6 bases at J, with 11 bases in the middle. Time point of the sample: mouse skin 3 weeks after grafting. Skin from recipient mice was biopsied at grafting and 3 and 6 weeks later. It was cDNA, reverse transcribed from extracted RNA, that served as the sequencing template. TCRdb keeps only in-frame clones here, not all; method: immunoSEQ multiplex PCR. This sample carries fewer than 3,500 clones, none of them present only once.

Specimen: skin, collected at week 3. The receptor was isolated from a C3H/HeJ mouse with alopecia areata. The strain bears MHC haplotype H2-k. The chain couples TRBV19 to TRBJ1-6; a weak D match, TRBD1 (5 bases). TRBJ1-6 is flagged as an ORF with uncertain function. Incomplete CDR3 DNA: TGTGCCAGCAGTATACGCCAGGGCTTTAATTCGCCC. Its protein product is CASSIRQGFNSP. The whole CDR3 sequence is CASSIRQGFNSPLYF.